These T cell receptor beta chains were read from a single sample in a study of T cells after yellow fever vaccination. TCRdb re-called the 5' RACE reads through MiXCR, storing one row per CDR3 protein. The sample yields a few hundred thousand distinct CDR3 sequences, around 3.6% seen once. The source material was PBMCs, sampled on the day of the yellow fever booster vaccination. All receptors derive from a man younger than 35 who received the YFV17D yellow fever vaccine. Both conserved end residues are part of each CDR3. The D gene is left open where the match is weak. Clone size is not always given. Where it is, it says once, few, many or a class for expanded clones.

v_call	d_call	j_call	clone_size	cdr3_nt	cdr3_aa
TRBV29-1	-	TRBJ1-1	few	TGCAGCGTTGTGGGGGGGTTTGGGGGCGGAAAGACTGAAGCTTTCTTT	CSVVGGFGGGKTEAFF
TRBV20-1	-	TRBJ1-1	few	TGCAGTGCTAGAGAACGGAACAGGTTCACTGAAGCTTTCTTT	CSARERNRFTEAFF
TRBV12-3/TRBV12-4	-	TRBJ2-1	many	TGTGCCAGCAGTTTAGCGCGGAGGGGCCCTTACAATGAGCAGTTCTTC	CASSLARRGPYNEQFF
TRBV7-2	-	TRBJ2-5	-	TGTGCCAGCAGCTATGGTACCCAAGAGACCCAGTACTTC	CASSYGTQETQYF
TRBV7-2	TRBD1	TRBJ1-2	many	TGTGCCAGCAGCTACAAAGGGGGCGCTGAGGGCTATGGCTACACCTTC	CASSYKGGAEGYGYTF
TRBV3-1	-	TRBJ2-7	-	TGTGCCAGCAGCCAAGGACCCTCGCTTGGTTACGAGCAGTACTTC	CASSQGPSLGYEQYF
TRBV7-2	TRBD2	TRBJ2-3	many	TGTGCCAGCAGCCCTGGGCTAGCGGGGGTTTGGACAGATACGCAGTATTTT	CASSPGLAGVWTDTQYF
TRBV20-1	-	TRBJ1-5	-	TGCAGTGCCTACGGGGGGCCGTTACGTAGCAATCAGCCCCAGCATTTT	CSAYGGPLRSNQPQHF
TRBV10-3	TRBD1	TRBJ2-5	many	TGTGCCATCGGGGACAGACCTAAAGAGACCCAGTACTTC	CAIGDRPKETQYF
TRBV7-3	-	TRBJ1-2	many	TGTGCCAGCAGCCCCCGGGCAGGTCAAGGCTATGGCTACACCTTC	CASSPRAGQGYGYTF
TRBV18	TRBD1	TRBJ1-1	-	TGTGCCAGCTCGCCCGGGACAGGGAAAATGAACACTGAAGCTTTCTTT	CASSPGTGKMNTEAFF
TRBV7-2	TRBD1	TRBJ2-7	few	TGTGCCAGCAGCAGTCGGACAGGGGGCCTTCTAGACGAGCAGTACTTC	CASSSRTGGLLDEQYF
TRBV9	-	TRBJ2-2	few	TGTGCCAGCAGCGCCCGCCCCCGATCCCGCGGTAGAACCGGGGAGCTGTTTTTT	CASSARPRSRGRTGELFF
TRBV28	TRBD2	TRBJ2-2	-	TGTGCCAGCAGTCCCACCGGGACTAGCGGGGGCGCCGCGAACACCGGGGAGCTGTTTTTT	CASSPTGTSGGAANTGELFF
TRBV20-1	-	TRBJ1-1	few	TGCAGTGCTAGAGATGAGGGGGTTGGTTTCACTGAAGCTTTCTTT	CSARDEGVGFTEAFF
TRBV7-3	-	TRBJ2-3	many	TGTGCCGGGGCGGACGGACCCACAGATACGCAGTATTTT	CAGADGPTDTQYF
TRBV5-1	-	TRBJ2-5	many	TGCGCCAGCAGCTTGAGGCCGGCTCAAGAGACCCAGTACTTC	CASSLRPAQETQYF
TRBV4-3	-	TRBJ1-3	many	TGCGCCAGCAGCCAAGATGGCCCGGGGTTGGCTGGAAACACCATATATTTT	CASSQDGPGLAGNTIYF
TRBV20-1	-	TRBJ2-2	-	TGCAGTGCTAGAGATCGCAAAGTGAACACCGGGGAGCTGTTTTTT	CSARDRKVNTGELFF
TRBV7-8	-	TRBJ2-1	many	TGTGCCAGCAGCTTAGAGTGGGGCCGAGGCAGAAGCTCCTACAATGAGCAGTTCTTC	CASSLEWGRGRSSYNEQFF
TRBV7-6	-	TRBJ1-3	few	TGTGCCAGCAGCTTAGGTTTGAACTCTGGAAACACCATATATTTT	CASSLGLNSGNTIYF
TRBV11-2	TRBD2	TRBJ2-3	few	TGTGCCAGCAGCTTAGTGGGGGGGGGTCATACAGATACGCAGTATTTT	CASSLVGGGHTDTQYF
TRBV7-2	TRBD2	TRBJ2-5	many	TGTGCCAGCAGTTGGAACGGGGGAGGGGAGACCCAGTACTTC	CASSWNGGGETQYF
TRBV19	TRBD2	TRBJ2-5	few	TGTGCCGTAAGCGGGGGGGCCGGAGAGACCCAGTACTTC	CAVSGGAGETQYF
TRBV9	-	TRBJ2-7	many	TGTGCCAGCAGCATAGGCCTTCTAATCGGGCAGTACTTC	CASSIGLLIGQYF
TRBV7-6	-	TRBJ2-5	many	TGTGCCAGCAGCTTAGAATACTCCCAAGAGACCCAGTACTTC	CASSLEYSQETQYF
TRBV4-3	TRBD1	TRBJ2-7	-	TGCGCCAGCAGCTACGGGACAGGGGGCCGGGACGAGCAGTACTTC	CASSYGTGGRDEQYF
TRBV10-3	-	TRBJ1-2	many	TGTGCCACTGGCGAGGGGATAAGGATCGTAGGCTACACCTTC	CATGEGIRIVGYTF
TRBV20-1	TRBD2	TRBJ2-5	-	TGCAGTGCTAGATCCGTAGCGGGAGACCAAGAGACCCAGTACTTC	CSARSVAGDQETQYF
TRBV7-3	-	TRBJ2-2	many	TGTGCCAGCAGCCCCCGTTGGGACACCGGGGAGCTGTTTTTT	CASSPRWDTGELFF
TRBV6-5	-	TRBJ1-1	-	TGTGCCAGCGGAGAAACAGGGAACACTGAAGCTTTCTTT	CASGETGNTEAFF
TRBV12-3/TRBV12-4	TRBD2	TRBJ2-1	many	TGTGCCAGCAGTGGGGGGGGGAGCTCCTACAATGAGCAGTTCTTC	CASSGGGSSYNEQFF
TRBV5-5	-	TRBJ1-5	few	TGTGCCAGCAGCTTGGCGTGGGTCGTGGATCAGCCCCAGCATTTT	CASSLAWVVDQPQHF
TRBV20-1	-	TRBJ2-5	many	TGCAGTGCTAATAGAGCCCCCGAGACCCAGTACTTC	CSANRAPETQYF
TRBV7-9	-	TRBJ1-4	many	TGTGCCAGCAGCTTACAGGGAACTAATGAAAAACTGTTTTTT	CASSLQGTNEKLFF
TRBV7-2	-	TRBJ1-2	few	TGTGCCAGCAGCTTAGAGGGCAGGGATCGGTATGGCTACACCTTC	CASSLEGRDRYGYTF
TRBV4-1	TRBD2	TRBJ2-1	-	TGCGCCAGCAGCGGGAGGGCCAGGGACAATGAGCAGTTCTTC	CASSGRARDNEQFF
TRBV7-2	-	TRBJ1-1	-	TGTGCCAGCAGCTTGGGGACGGGGGTCGTCACTGAAGCTTTCTTT	CASSLGTGVVTEAFF
TRBV6-6	-	TRBJ1-1	few	TGTGCCAGCACCCCATATCGGGCAGGGAAGAACACTGAAGCTTTCTTT	CASTPYRAGKNTEAFF
TRBV11-2	TRBD1	TRBJ2-4	-	TGTGCCAGCAGCCTTCGGACAGGGGTAGCCAAAAACATTCAGTACTTC	CASSLRTGVAKNIQYF
TRBV19	-	TRBJ2-7	few	TGTGCCAGTAGTCTCACCCAGGGTTCAGAGCAGTACTTC	CASSLTQGSEQYF
TRBV18	-	TRBJ2-1	many	TGTGCCAGCTCACGACAGACTAACAACAATGAGCAGTTCTTC	CASSRQTNNNEQFF
TRBV15	-	TRBJ2-4	many	TGTGCCACCAGCAGAGAGATGTCTGTGGGAAACATTCAGTACTTC	CATSREMSVGNIQYF
TRBV5-1	TRBD1	TRBJ2-7	many	TGCGCCAGCAGCTTCCCGGGACAGGGCTACGAGCAGTACTTC	CASSFPGQGYEQYF
TRBV7-8	-	TRBJ2-2	many	TGTGCCAGCAGCTTAGGTCGGCCTAGCGACGACACCGGGGAGCTGTTTTTT	CASSLGRPSDDTGELFF
TRBV7-2	-	TRBJ1-1	few	TGTGCCAGCAGATACGGAGGGGTGATCACTGAAGCTTTCTTT	CASRYGGVITEAFF
TRBV4-1	-	TRBJ1-1	few	TGCGCCAGCAGCCAGGAGAACGTGGGCACTGAAGCTTTCTTT	CASSQENVGTEAFF
TRBV7-2	-	TRBJ2-7	many	TGTGCCAGCAGCTTCGAGAGGGGATTTACGATGCAGTACTTC	CASSFERGFTMQYF
TRBV5-1	-	TRBJ2-7	-	TGCGCCAGCAGCTTGAAGGGTTTAAAGGGCTCCTACGAGCAGTACTTC	CASSLKGLKGSYEQYF
TRBV7-2	TRBD2	TRBJ2-5	-	TGTGCCAGCACCTTCCGGGGGGGGGCTTTTGAGACCCAGTACTTC	CASTFRGGAFETQYF
TRBV19	TRBD1	TRBJ2-2	many	TGTGCCAGTAGTAGAGGGGACAGTTACACCGGGGAGCTGTTTTTT	CASSRGDSYTGELFF
TRBV2	TRBD1	TRBJ2-1	few	TGTGCCAGCAGCGAGGGGCTTGGGGACAGAGCCTACAATGAGCAGTTCTTC	CASSEGLGDRAYNEQFF
TRBV29-1	-	TRBJ2-2	many	TGCAGCGTTGAAGAAGCGAACACCGGGGAGCTGTTTTTT	CSVEEANTGELFF
TRBV24-1	TRBD2	TRBJ2-1	few	TGTGCCACCAGTGGAGCGGGGGGGAGCTCCTACAATGAGCAGTTCTTC	CATSGAGGSSYNEQFF